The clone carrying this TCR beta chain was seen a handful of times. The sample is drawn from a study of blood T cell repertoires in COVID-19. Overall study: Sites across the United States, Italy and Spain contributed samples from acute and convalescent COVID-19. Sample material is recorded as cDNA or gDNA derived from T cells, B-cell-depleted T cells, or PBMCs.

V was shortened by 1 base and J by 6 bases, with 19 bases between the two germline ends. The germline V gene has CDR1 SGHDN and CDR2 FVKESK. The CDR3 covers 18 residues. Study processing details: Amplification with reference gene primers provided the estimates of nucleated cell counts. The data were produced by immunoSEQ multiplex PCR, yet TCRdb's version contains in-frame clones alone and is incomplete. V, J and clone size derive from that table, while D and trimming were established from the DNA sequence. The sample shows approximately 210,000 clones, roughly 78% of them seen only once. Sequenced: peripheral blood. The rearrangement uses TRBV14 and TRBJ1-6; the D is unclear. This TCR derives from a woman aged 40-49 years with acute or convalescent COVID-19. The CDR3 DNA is TGTGCCAGCAGCCAAGGAGTTCTAGTCGGAGGTCGTAATTCACCCCTCCACTTT. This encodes CASSQGVLVGGRNSPLHF. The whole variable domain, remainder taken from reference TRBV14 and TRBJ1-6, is EAGVTQFPSHSVIEKGQTVTLRCDPISGHDNLYWYRRVMGKEIKFLLHFVKESKQDESGMPNNRFLAERTGGTYSTLKVQPAELEDSGVYFCASSQGVLVGGRNSPLHFGNGTRLTVT.